Each of the 30 T cell receptor beta chains below was sequenced from the same sample in a study of human T cells and chemical hapten exposure. Sample time point: patch test 2, 6 weeks after DPC sensitization. As to treatment: therapeutic diphenylcyclopropenone sensitization with weekly scalp DPC. TCRdb reanalysed the RACE reads using MiXCR and keeps one entry per CDR3 protein. Found here are approximately 350,000 distinct CDR3 sequences, around 6% of them singletons; the top ten hold 5% to 6%. The sequencing here drew on whole blood, taken in connection with sensitization to the hapten diphenylcyclopropenone (DPC). The receptors originated from a woman aged 18-35 years with alopecia areata. Some clones in this sample may be carry-over from other donors' samples.

This chain links TRBV18 with TRBJ2-1, with 9 bases matching TRBD2. The germline gives CDR1 KGHSH, CDR2 LQKENI. The CDR3 runs 18 residues. With V trimmed by 1 base and J by 6 bases, 13 bases remained unmatched. The CDR3 spells CASSPQRPGLASPNEQFF. The DNA for the CDR3 is TGTGCCAGCTCACCACAAAGACCGGGACTAGCAAGTCCCAATGAGCAGTTCTTC.

Only a few counts were recorded for this clonotype. The CDR3 nucleotides read TGTGCCGCGGCGGGACAGGGGAGAACTGAAGCTTTCTTT. Encoded protein: CAAAGQGRTEAFF. The chain joins TRBV28 to TRBJ1-1; 10 nucleotides align to TRBD1. This CDR3 is built from 13 residues. Germline V gene lookup returns CDR1 MDHEN and CDR2 SYDVKM. The J segment lost 5 bases and the V segment lost 11 bases, leaving 8 bases of the junction unmatched.

This clonotype was detected only a few times. This sequence joins TRBV14 and TRBJ2-1; TRBD1 aligns across 8 bases. V lost 6 bases, J lost 0 bases, and 10 bases stayed unmatched. Germline lookup yields CDR1 SGHDN and CDR2 FVKESK. This CDR3 has 17 residues. CDR3 sequence: CASRNTNRGSSYNEQFF. CDR3 nucleotides: TGTGCCAGCAGGAATACGAACAGGGGGAGCTCCTACAATGAGCAGTTCTTC.

The chain joins TRBV11-1 to TRBJ1-6; perhaps TRBD1 as D (6 bases). The CDR3 totals 15 residues. Germline V lookup: CDR1 SGHAT, CDR2 FQDESV (reference sequence). Trimming removed 5 bases at V and 6 bases at J, with 14 bases between. The CDR3 nucleotides read TGTGCCAGCAGCCTACAGGGTCCTATTAATTCACCCCTCCACTTT. Its protein product is CASSLQGPINSPLHF.

This clonotype was detected ten times or more. The V gene is TRBV20-1, the J gene TRBJ2-7; tentative D call: TRBD1 (5 bases). The CDR3 spans 13 residues. Trimming shortened V by 5 bases and J by 4 bases, and 15 bases separated the two germline ends. CDR1 is DFQATT and CDR2 is SNEGSKA in the germline V gene (reference sequence). CDR3 coding DNA: TGCAGTGCTCCCCGGACATGGGCTTACGAGCAGTACTTC. This codes for CSAPRTWAYEQYF.

The chain uses TRBV6-6 and TRBJ2-1; D unresolved. CDR1 and CDR2 from the germline V gene are MNHNY and SVGAGI (reference sequence). V was clipped by 0 bases and J by 8 bases, with 11 bases between them. This CDR3 is 14 amino acids long. The CDR3 sequence: CASSYSPRGDEQFF. CDR3 nucleotides: TGTGCCAGCAGTTACTCGCCTAGAGGCGATGAGCAGTTCTTC.

This clonotype appeared many times. The chain couples TRBV15 to TRBJ1-1; D uncertain. V lost 0 bases and J 2 bases, leaving 10 bases between the germline ends. The CDR3 totals 15 residues. Germline assignment: CDR1 LNHNV and CDR2 YYDKDF (reference sequence). In DNA form, the CDR3 reads TGTGCCACCAGCAGAGATCTAACACCTAACACTGAAGCTTTCTTT. It yields the protein CATSRDLTPNTEAFF.

The chain recombines TRBV2 with TRBJ2-1; 7 positions match TRBD2. Per the germline V gene, CDR1 is SNHLY and CDR2 is FYNNEI. The CDR3 consists of 16 residues. Germline trimming cut 1 base from V and 4 bases from J; bases unmatched to any gene: 7. The DNA for the CDR3 is TGTGCCAGCAGTGAAGTGATGTGGGGACTATACAATGAGCAGTTCTTC. Translated: CASSEVMWGLYNEQFF.

This clonotype occurred a few times. The V and J genes are TRBV7-9 and TRBJ2-2; 8 bases are shared with TRBD2. Germline trimming cut 4 bases from V and 5 bases from J; bases unmatched to any gene: 9. The germline V gene has CDR1 SEHNR and CDR2 FQNEAQ (reference sequence). There are 16 residues in the CDR3. CDR3 DNA: TGTGCCAGCAGCTCGACCCCGGGACTAGAGACCGGGGAGCTGTTTTTT. It translates to CASSSTPGLETGELFF.

Written as DNA, the CDR3 is TGCGCCAGCAGCCCGGGACAGGACAATGAGCAGTTCTTC. Encoded protein: CASSPGQDNEQFF. This sequence joins TRBV5-1 and TRBJ2-1, with TRBD1 matching 8 bases. The germline V gene has CDR1 SGHRS and CDR2 YFSETQ. Trimming at V came to 4 bases and at J to 5 bases, leaving 2 bases not matched to a gene. This CDR3 spans 13 amino acids.

The sample holds many counts of this clonotype. The chain is built from TRBV12-3 or TRBV12-4 and TRBJ2-3, with D perhaps TRBD1 (6 bases). CDR3 length equals 14 residues. Trimming pared 3 bases from V and 6 bases from J, leaving 13 bases between. DNA for the CDR3: TGTGCCAGCAGTTTTGGGGGCCAGGGGGATACGCAGTATTTT. Its protein product is CASSFGGQGDTQYF.

This clonotype came up many times. The J gene is TRBJ1-2, the V gene TRBV29-1, with D maybe TRBD1 (6 bases). In germline, CDR1 is SQVTM, CDR2 ANQGSEA. This CDR3 comprises 13 residues. Trimming removed 3 bases from V and 3 bases from J, with 11 bases in between. The CDR3 nucleotides read TGCAGCGTTGAGGCTACAGGGTACTATGGCTACACCTTC. Protein product: CSVEATGYYGYTF.

This clonotype was counted between two and nine times. The chain uses TRBV10-3 and TRBJ1-1, with 8 bases matching TRBD1. The CDR3 covers 14 residues. In germline, CDR1 is ENHRY, CDR2 SYGVKD. Trimming at V came to 6 bases and at J to 4 bases, leaving 7 bases not matched to a gene. CDR3 bases: TGTGCCATCAGCCTGACAGGGGTGGGCACTGAAGCTTTCTTT. Translated: CAISLTGVGTEAFF.

In its sample, this clonotype was seen a few times. The chain is built from TRBV7-2 and TRBJ2-5; 7 nucleotides agree with TRBD2. This CDR3 has 16 residues. Germline V lookup: CDR1 SGHTA, CDR2 FQGNSA. Unmatched junction bases numbered 8, after V lost 2 bases and J lost 2 bases. The CDR3 protein is CASSLKTLAVQETQYF. The CDR3 bases are TGTGCCAGCAGCTTAAAGACGCTAGCGGTTCAAGAGACCCAGTACTTC.

This clonotype has only a few counts. This chain uses TRBV20-1 with TRBJ2-1; 11 nucleotides agree with TRBD2. Germline V gene data show CDR1 as DFQATT and CDR2 as SNEGSKA (reference sequence). The CDR3 runs 14 residues. V was pared by 5 bases and J by 6 bases, with 6 bases of the junction left unmatched. CDR3 sequence: CSAPLAGGLNEQFF. The CDR3 DNA is TGCAGTGCTCCTCTAGCGGGGGGTCTCAATGAGCAGTTCTTC.

V usage is TRBV27 and J usage is TRBJ2-5, with a possible D match to TRBD1 (5 bases). Trimming took 5 bases from V and 4 from J, leaving 11 bases between them. The CDR3 totals 13 residues. CDR1 is MNHEY and CDR2 is SMNVEV in the germline V gene (reference sequence). The CDR3 DNA sequence: TGTGCCAGCAGTCCGCTAAGGGGAGAGACCCAGTACTTC. Its protein product is CASSPLRGETQYF.

This clonotype was seen repeatedly, ten times or more. This chain uses TRBV20-1 with TRBJ1-5; D not resolved. This CDR3 has 14 residues. The germline V and J ends were trimmed by 4 bases and 0 bases, with 10 bases remaining between them. Germline assignment: CDR1 DFQATT and CDR2 SNEGSKA (reference sequence). As DNA, the CDR3 is TGCAGTGCTACCCAGCCTGATAGCAATCAGCCCCAGCATTTT. This sequence encodes CSATQPDSNQPQHF.

The chain couples TRBV2 to TRBJ2-1; D is uncertain. Germline V CDR1 and CDR2: SNHLY, FYNNEI. This CDR3 contains 13 residues. V lost 2 bases and J 1 base, leaving 3 bases between the germline ends. The CDR3 DNA reads as TGTGCCAGCAGTGAAACATCCTACAATGAGCAGTTCTTC. This encodes CASSETSYNEQFF.

At least ten counts were recorded for this clonotype. J is TRBJ1-4 and V is TRBV4-1; D not resolved. V dropped 4 bases and J dropped 4 bases, with 7 bases sitting between them. CDR1 is MGHRA, CDR2 YSYEKL, per germline. The CDR3 runs to 13 residues. The CDR3 region is CASSPANNEKLFF. The CDR3 DNA reads as TGCGCCAGCAGCCCGGCCAATAATGAAAAACTGTTTTTT.

At least ten counts were recorded for this clonotype. The rearrangement uses TRBV4-3 and TRBJ1-5; possible D gene TRBD1, 5 bases. CDR3 length equals 15 residues. Germline-derived CDR1 and CDR2 are LGHNA and YSLEER. Trimming left V 0 bases short and J 4 bases short, with 10 bases between. The CDR3 bases are TGCGCCAGCAGCCAAGATATAAAGGGGAATCAGCCCCAGCATTTT. Its translation: CASSQDIKGNQPQHF.

This clonotype was recorded at least ten times. The gene calls are TRBV7-9 and TRBJ1-2; maybe TRBD1 (5 bases). CDR1 and CDR2 from the germline V gene are SEHNR and FQNEAQ (reference sequence). V was trimmed by 5 bases and J by 6 bases, leaving 16 bases between them. This CDR3 is 14 amino acids long. This CDR3 is CASSPPGRAHGYTF. The CDR3 region has the DNA TGTGCCAGCAGCCCGCCGGGCAGGGCACATGGCTACACCTTC. Filled out from reference TRBV7-9 and TRBJ1-2, the complete variable domain reads DTGVSQNPRHKITKRGQNVTFRCDPISEHNRLYWYRQTLGQGPEFLTYFQNEAQLEKSRLLSDRFSAERPKGSFSTLEIQRTEQGDSAMYLCASSPPGRAHGYTFGSGTRLTVV.

In this sample, this clonotype turned up many times. V and J are TRBV29-1 and TRBJ1-2; tentatively, D is TRBD1 (6 bases). Germline CDR1 is SQVTM and CDR2 is ANQGSEA. V dropped 3 bases and J dropped 8 bases, with 16 bases sitting between them. The length of the CDR3 is 13 residues. The DNA for the CDR3 is TGCAGCGTTGATACAGGGAGGATTGGGGGCTACACCTTC. Translating it yields CSVDTGRIGGYTF.

The chain joins TRBV4-3 to TRBJ2-7; D is ambiguous. V lost 0 bases and J lost 0, with 9 bases in between. The CDR3 loop spans 15 amino acids. Germline values: CDR1 LGHNA, CDR2 YSLEER. The CDR3, as DNA: TGCGCCAGCAGCCAAGACCGGATTAGCTCCTACGAGCAGTACTTC. Amino acid sequence: CASSQDRISSYEQYF.

This clonotype was recorded at least ten times. This chain joins TRBV15 and TRBJ1-5, with 8 bases lining up with TRBD1. V lost 0 bases, J lost 1 base, and 11 bases stayed unmatched. CDR3 length: 19 amino acids. Germline lookup yields CDR1 LNHNV and CDR2 YYDKDF (reference sequence). DNA of the CDR3: TGTGCCACCAGCAGAGATATGATGGTTGGGACAGGCAGCAATCAGCCCCAGCATTTT. Residues: CATSRDMMVGTGSNQPQHF.

This clonotype appeared many times. DNA of the CDR3: TGTGCCAGCGCGGGGACACCCTATGGCTACACCTTC. Protein product: CASAGTPYGYTF. The rearrangement uses TRBV6-5 and TRBJ1-2; weak D call: TRBD1 (6 bases). Trimming stripped 8 bases from V and 4 bases from J, with 11 bases between. Germline V CDR1 and CDR2: MNHEY, SVGAGI. The CDR3 extends over 12 amino acids.

This clonotype came up a few times. The V and J genes are TRBV20-1 and TRBJ2-7; 7 bases line up with TRBD2. V dropped 3 bases and J dropped 3; count of bases not matched to a gene: 14. The germline V gene has CDR1 DFQATT and CDR2 SNEGSKA (reference sequence). The CDR3 length is 16 residues. This chain's CDR3 is CSARPRDEWGGYEQYF. The CDR3 DNA is TGCAGTGCTAGGCCGAGGGATGAATGGGGGGGCTACGAGCAGTACTTC.

This chain joins TRBV12-3 or TRBV12-4 and TRBJ1-6; weak D call: TRBD1 (6 bases). The CDR3 length is 15 residues. V lost 2 bases and J lost 10, with 15 bases in between. In DNA form, the CDR3 reads TGTGCCAGCAGTTTAAATGGGGGGCTTGGGTCACCCCTCCACTTT. Its translation: CASSLNGGLGSPLHF.

This clonotype was detected a few times. This chain joins TRBV7-2 and TRBJ1-1; no clear D. CDR3 length: 15 amino acids. Germline CDR1 and CDR2: SGHTA and FQGNSA. V was trimmed by 6 bases and J by 7 bases, leaving 21 bases between them. The CDR3 DNA sequence: TGTGCCAGCAGTCGCGTCACACGGTGGTCGGTTGAAGCTTTCTTT. This codes for CASSRVTRWSVEAFF.

This clonotype was seen at least ten times. The germline gene is not matched at one end of the junction; a read error may be the cause. The rearrangement joins TRBV15 to TRBJ2-5; D gene unclear. This CDR3 has 13 amino acids. Germline-derived CDR1 and CDR2 are LNHNV and YYDKDF (reference sequence). The CDR3 protein is CATSRDVVPSRNF. The CDR3, as DNA: TGTGCCACCAGCAGAGATGTAGTACCCTCCAGGAACTTC.

Note on this clonotype: A junction end diverges from the germline sequence, so it may reflect a read error. The rearrangement joins TRBV20-1 to TRBJ2-4; TRBD2 aligns across 7 bases. Germline CDR1 reads DFQATT; CDR2 reads SNEGSKA (reference sequence). There are 15 residues in the CDR3. CDR3: CSAREGRGAKNIQYF. The CDR3 DNA reads as TGCAGTGCCAGAGAGGGGAGGGGTGCCAAAAACATTCAGTACTTC.